Sequencing of this T cell receptor beta chain was carried out in a study of blood T cell repertoires in COVID-19. All recovered Cohort 3 donors got two negative PCRs, got clearance, or saw symptom resolution. CDR3 length: 14 amino acids. In germline, CDR1 is SGHAT, CDR2 FQNNGV. Trimming took 4 bases from V and 3 from J; bases not matched to a gene: 2. The table came from immunoSEQ multiplex PCR; TCRdb's copy has only in-frame clones and leaves some out. This sample carries around 180,000 clones, 86% of them seen once, and the ten largest clones take more than 7.5%. The sequenced material came from PBMCs or T cells enriched from blood (not recorded which). V usage is TRBV11-2 and J usage is TRBJ2-2; the match to TRBD1 covers 7 bases. This receptor was obtained from a woman aged 30 to 39 who had recovered from COVID-19. DNA for the CDR3: TGTGCCAGCAGCTGGGGGACAGACACCGGGGAGCTGTTTTTT. Residues: CASSWGTDTGELFF.